This T cell receptor beta chain is from a study of shared clonotypes between healthy human individuals. Concerning this clone itself: What it binds is unknown.

Method: immunoSEQ multiplex PCR; TCRdb's copy keeps in-frame clones and lacks some. The profile covers some 630,000 clones, with 96% appearing a single time and about 0.12% taken by the ten largest. V was pared by 5 bases and J by 6 bases, with 13 bases of the junction left unmatched. The germline CDR1 and CDR2 sequences are LNHDA and SQIVND (reference sequence). This CDR3 has 16 amino acids. Terminally differentiated effector memory CD45RA+ cells were left out of the naive CD8 fraction, which was CD45RO-negative and positively selected for CCR7. Overall study results and limits: A limitation of the genetic and exposure-history diversity represented arose from few donors.

The clonotype originates from a woman in her twenties or thirties in good health. The genes are TRBV19 and TRBJ1-5; 7 bases match TRBD1. Sequencing was carried out using naive CD8+ T cells sorted from blood. The CDR3 region has the DNA TGTGCCAGTAGTCACGAGCGAGGGGGCTTGATTCAGCCCCAGCATTTT. It encodes CASSHERGGLIQPQHF.